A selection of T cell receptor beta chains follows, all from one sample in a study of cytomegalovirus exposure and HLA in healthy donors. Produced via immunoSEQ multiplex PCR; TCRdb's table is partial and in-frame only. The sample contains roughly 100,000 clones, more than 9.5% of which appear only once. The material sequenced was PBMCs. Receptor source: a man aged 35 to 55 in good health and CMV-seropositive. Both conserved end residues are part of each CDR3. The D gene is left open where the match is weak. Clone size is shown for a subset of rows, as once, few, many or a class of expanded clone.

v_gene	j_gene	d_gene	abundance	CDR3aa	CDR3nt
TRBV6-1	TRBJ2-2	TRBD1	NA	CATIRTGNVPGELFF	TGTGCCACCATCAGGACAGGGAATGTCCCCGGGGAGCTGTTTTTT
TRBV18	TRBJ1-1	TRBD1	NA	CASRDRGNTEAFF	TGTGCCAGCCGCGACAGGGGGAACACTGAAGCTTTCTTT
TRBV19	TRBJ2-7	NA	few	CASSMAPGRYEQYF	TGTGCCAGTAGTATGGCCCCAGGGCGGTACGAGCAGTACTTC
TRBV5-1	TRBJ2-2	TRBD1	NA	CASSDSGTGGSGELFF	TGCGCCAGCAGCGACAGCGGGACAGGGGGTTCCGGGGAGCTGTTTTTT
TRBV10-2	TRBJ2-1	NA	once	CASRVGGTGSNEQFF	TGCGCCAGCAGAGTCGGCGGGACGGGTAGCAATGAGCAGTTCTTC
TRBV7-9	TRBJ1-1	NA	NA	CASSLAGPSEAFF	TGTGCCAGCAGCTTAGCGGGCCCTTCTGAAGCTTTCTTT
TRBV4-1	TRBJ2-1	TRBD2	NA	CASSHLPGLADNEQFF	TGCGCCAGCAGCCACTTACCGGGACTAGCGGACAATGAGCAGTTCTTC
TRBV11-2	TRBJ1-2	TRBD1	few	CASSFGQGGDGYTF	TGTGCCAGCAGCTTTGGACAGGGAGGGGATGGCTACACCTTC
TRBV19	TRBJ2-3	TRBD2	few	CASSTGLAGRTDTQYF	TGTGCCAGTAGTACGGGACTAGCGGGACGCACAGATACGCAGTATTTT
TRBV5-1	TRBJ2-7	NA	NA	CASSGGYEQYF	TGCGCCAGCAGCGGGGGGTACGAGCAGTACTTC
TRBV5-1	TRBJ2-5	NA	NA	CASSRLPRETQYF	TGCGCCAGCAGCCGACTCCCAAGAGAGACCCAGTACTTC
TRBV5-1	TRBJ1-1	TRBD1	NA	CASSPPTGENTEAFF	TGCGCCAGCAGCCCCCCGACAGGGGAGAACACTGAAGCTTTCTTT
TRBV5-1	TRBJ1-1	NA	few	CASSYGILNTEAFF	TGCGCCAGCAGCTACGGGATCCTCAACACTGAAGCTTTCTTT
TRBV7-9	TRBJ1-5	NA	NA	CASSLGGQTYNQPQHF	TGTGCCAGCAGCTTAGGAGGACAGACCTACAATCAGCCCCAGCATTTT
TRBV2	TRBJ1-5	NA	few	CASSEIGVENQPQHF	TGTGCCAGCAGTGAAATAGGGGTGGAGAATCAGCCCCAGCATTTT